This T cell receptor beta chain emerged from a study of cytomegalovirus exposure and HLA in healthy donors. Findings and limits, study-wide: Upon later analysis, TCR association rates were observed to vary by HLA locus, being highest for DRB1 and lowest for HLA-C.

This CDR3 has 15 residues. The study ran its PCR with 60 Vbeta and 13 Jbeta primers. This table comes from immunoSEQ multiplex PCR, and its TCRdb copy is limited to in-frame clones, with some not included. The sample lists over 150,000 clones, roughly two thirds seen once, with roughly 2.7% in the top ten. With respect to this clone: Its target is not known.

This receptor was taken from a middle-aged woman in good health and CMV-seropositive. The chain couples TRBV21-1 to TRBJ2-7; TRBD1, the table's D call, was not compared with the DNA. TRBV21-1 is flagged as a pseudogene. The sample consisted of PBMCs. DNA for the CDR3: TGTGCCAGCAGCAGTAAACCGGGACAGAGATACGAGCAGTACTTC. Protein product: CASSSKPGQRYEQYF.